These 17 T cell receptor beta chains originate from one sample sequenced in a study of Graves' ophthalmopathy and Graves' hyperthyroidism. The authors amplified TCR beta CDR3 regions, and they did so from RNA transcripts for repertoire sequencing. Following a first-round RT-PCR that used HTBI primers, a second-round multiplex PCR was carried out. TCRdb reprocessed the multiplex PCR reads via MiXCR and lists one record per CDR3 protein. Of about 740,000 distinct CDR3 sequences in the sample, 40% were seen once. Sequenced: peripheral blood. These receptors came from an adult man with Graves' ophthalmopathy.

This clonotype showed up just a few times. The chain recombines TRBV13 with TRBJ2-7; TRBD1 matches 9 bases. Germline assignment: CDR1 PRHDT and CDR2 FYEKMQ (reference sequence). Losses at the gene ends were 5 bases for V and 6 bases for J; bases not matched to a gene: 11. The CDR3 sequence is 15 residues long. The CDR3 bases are TGTGCCAGCAGCGGGCCGGGACAGGGTATAGGCGAGCAGTACTTC. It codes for CASSGPGQGIGEQYF. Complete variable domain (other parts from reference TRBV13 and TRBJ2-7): AAGVIQSPRHLIKEKRETATLKCYPIPRHDTVYWYQQGPGQDPQFLISFYEKMQSDKGSIPDRFSAQQFSDYHSELNMSSLELGDSALYFCASSGPGQGIGEQYFGPGTRLTVT.

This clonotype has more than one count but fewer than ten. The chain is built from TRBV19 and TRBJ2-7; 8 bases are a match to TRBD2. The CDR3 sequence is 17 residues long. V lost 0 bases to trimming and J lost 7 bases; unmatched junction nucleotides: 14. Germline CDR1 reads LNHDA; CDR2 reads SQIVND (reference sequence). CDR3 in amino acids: CASSIEAIAGPTGEQYF. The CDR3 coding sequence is TGTGCCAGTAGTATAGAAGCGATAGCGGGACCTACCGGAGAGCAGTACTTC. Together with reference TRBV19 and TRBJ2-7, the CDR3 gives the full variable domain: DGGITQSPKYLFRKEGQNVTLSCEQNLNHDAMYWYRQDPGQGLRLIYYSQIVNDFQKGDIAEGYSVSREKKESFPLTVTSAQKNPTAFYLCASSIEAIAGPTGEQYFGPGTRLTVT.

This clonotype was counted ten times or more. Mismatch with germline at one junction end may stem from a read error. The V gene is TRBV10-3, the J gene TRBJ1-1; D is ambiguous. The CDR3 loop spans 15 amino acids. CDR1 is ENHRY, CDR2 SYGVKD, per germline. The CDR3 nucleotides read TGTGCCAGCAGTGACGCAATCGGAGGAGGCACTGAAGCTTTCTTT. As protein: CASSDAIGGGTEAFF.

The CDR3 nucleotides are TGTGCCACCTCCGACAGGGGTGCGCAGCCCCAGCATTTT. It specifies CATSDRGAQPQHF. The gene calls are TRBV24-1 and TRBJ1-5; 8 nucleotides align to TRBD1. After removal of 9 bases from V and 7 bases from J, the junction contained 7 bases not matched to a gene. Per germline, CDR1 KGHDR and CDR2 SFDVKD. This CDR3 region has 13 residues.

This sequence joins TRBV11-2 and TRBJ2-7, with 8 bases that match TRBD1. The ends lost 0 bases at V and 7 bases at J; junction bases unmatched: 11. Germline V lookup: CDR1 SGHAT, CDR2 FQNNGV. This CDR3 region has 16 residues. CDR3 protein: CASSLDLARGLGEQYF. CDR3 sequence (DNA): TGTGCCAGCAGCTTAGATCTCGCCAGGGGGCTGGGGGAGCAGTACTTC.

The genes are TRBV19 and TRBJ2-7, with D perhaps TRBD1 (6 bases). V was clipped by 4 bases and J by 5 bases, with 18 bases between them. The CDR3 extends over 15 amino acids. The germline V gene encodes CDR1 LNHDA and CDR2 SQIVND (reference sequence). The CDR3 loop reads CASSTQLRTANEQYF. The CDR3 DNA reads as TGTGCCAGTAGTACCCAACTCAGGACAGCGAACGAGCAGTACTTC.

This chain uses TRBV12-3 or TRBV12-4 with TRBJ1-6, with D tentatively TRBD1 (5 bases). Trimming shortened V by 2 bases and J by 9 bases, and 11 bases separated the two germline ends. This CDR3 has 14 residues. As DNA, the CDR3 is TGTGCCAGCAGTTTAAGAGGGGAAGGTTCACCCCTCCACTTT. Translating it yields CASSLRGEGSPLHF.

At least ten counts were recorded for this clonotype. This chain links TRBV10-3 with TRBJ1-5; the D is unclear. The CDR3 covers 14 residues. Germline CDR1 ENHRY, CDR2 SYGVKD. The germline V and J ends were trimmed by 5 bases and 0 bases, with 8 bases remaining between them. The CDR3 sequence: CAISIQHSNQPQHF. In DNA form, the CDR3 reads TGTGCCATCAGTATACAGCATAGCAATCAGCCCCAGCATTTT.

This chain's CDR3 is CASSSTRAREAFF. The CDR3 DNA reads TGTGCCAGCAGCTCCACACGGGCGCGTGAAGCTTTCTTT. The rearrangement uses TRBV7-8 and TRBJ1-1; D not certain. Trimming removed 4 bases from V and 7 bases from J, with 13 bases in between. CDR1 and CDR2 from the germline V gene are SGHVS and FQNEAQ. CDR3 size: 13 residues.

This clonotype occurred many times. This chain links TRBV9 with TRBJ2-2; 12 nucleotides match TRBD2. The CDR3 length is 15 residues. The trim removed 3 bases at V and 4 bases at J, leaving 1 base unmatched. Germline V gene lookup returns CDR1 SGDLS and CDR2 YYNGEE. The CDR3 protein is CASSGLAGATGELFF. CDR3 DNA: TGTGCCAGCAGCGGACTAGCGGGAGCCACCGGGGAGCTGTTTTTT.

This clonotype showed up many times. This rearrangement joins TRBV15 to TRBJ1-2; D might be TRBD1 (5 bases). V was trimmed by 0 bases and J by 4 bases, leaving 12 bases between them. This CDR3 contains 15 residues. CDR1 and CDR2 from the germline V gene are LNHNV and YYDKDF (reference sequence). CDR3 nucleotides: TGTGCCACCAGCAGAGATCTGACAGCCGGCTATGGCTACACCTTC. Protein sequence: CATSRDLTAGYGYTF.

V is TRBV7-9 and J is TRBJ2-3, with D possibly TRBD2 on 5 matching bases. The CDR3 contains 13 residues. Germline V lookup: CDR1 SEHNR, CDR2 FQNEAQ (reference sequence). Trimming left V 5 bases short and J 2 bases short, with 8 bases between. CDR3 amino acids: CASSPRDTDTQYF. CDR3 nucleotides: TGTGCCAGCAGCCCTCGGGACACAGATACGCAGTATTTT.

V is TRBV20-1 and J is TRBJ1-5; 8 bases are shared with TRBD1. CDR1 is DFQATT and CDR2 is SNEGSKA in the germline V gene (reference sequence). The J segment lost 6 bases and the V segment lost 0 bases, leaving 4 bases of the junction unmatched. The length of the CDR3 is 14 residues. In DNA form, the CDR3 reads TGCAGTGCTAGAGATCGGACAGGGACTCAGCCCCAGCATTTT. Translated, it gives CSARDRTGTQPQHF.

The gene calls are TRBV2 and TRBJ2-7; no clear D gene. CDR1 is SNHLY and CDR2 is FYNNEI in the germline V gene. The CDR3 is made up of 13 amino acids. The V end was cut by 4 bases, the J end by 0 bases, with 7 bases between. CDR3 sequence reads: CASSAGTSYEQYF. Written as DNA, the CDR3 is TGTGCCAGCAGTGCCGGAACCTCCTACGAGCAGTACTTC. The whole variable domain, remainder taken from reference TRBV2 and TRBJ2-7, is EPEVTQTPSHQVTQMGQEVILRCVPISNHLYFYWYRQILGQKVEFLVSFYNNEISEKSEIFDDQFSVERPDGSNFTLKIRSTKLEDSAMYFCASSAGTSYEQYFGPGTRLTVT.

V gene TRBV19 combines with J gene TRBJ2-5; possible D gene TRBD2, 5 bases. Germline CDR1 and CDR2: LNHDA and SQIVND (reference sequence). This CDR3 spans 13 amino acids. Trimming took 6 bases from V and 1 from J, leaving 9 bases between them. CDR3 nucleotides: TGTGCCAGTAGCGGAGAGGGCCAAGAGACCCAGTACTTC. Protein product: CASSGEGQETQYF.

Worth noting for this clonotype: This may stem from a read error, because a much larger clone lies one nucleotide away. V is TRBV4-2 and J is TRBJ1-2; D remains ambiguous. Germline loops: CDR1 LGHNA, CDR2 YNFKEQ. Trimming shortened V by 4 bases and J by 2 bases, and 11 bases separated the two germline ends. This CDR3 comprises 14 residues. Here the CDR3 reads CASSPYVNNYGYTF. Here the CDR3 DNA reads TGTGCCAGCAGCCCCTACGTCAACAACTATGGCTACACCTTC.

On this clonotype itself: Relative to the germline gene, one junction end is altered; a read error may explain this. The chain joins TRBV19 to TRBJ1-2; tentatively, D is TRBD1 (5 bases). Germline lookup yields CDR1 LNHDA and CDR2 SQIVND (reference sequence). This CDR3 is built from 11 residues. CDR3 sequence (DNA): TGTGCCAGTAGTCGACAGAATGGCTACATCTTC. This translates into CASSRQNGYIF.